This T cell receptor beta chain was profiled in a study of PD-L1 blockade in urothelial cancer. Study in general: The year 2014 saw patients start atezolizumab, 1,200 mg intravenously every 3 weeks. Males with bladder-origin urothelial cancer constituted about 90% of the roughly 30 patients. Samples came from 3 weeks, at the second dose, and 6 weeks into treatment.

Germline assignment: CDR1 MRHNA and CDR2 SNTAGT. The CDR3 spans 15 residues. Trimming took 3 bases from V and 3 from J, leaving 12 bases between them. This clone came up once. Time point denoted: pretreatment peripheral blood. Pretreatment sampling and on-treatment sampling together yielded between 1 and 8 samples for each patient. The data were produced by immunoSEQ multiplex PCR, yet TCRdb's version contains in-frame clones alone and is incomplete. The table includes almost 90,000 clones, around 84% detected once. This TCR was recovered from a man aged 55 to 69 with urothelial cancer. Sequenced material: PBMCs, taken around atezolizumab (anti-PD-L1) treatment. The chain has TRBV6-4 and TRBJ1-5; D unresolved. The CDR3 sequence is CASSEHTEINQPQHF. The CDR3 DNA is TGTGCCAGCAGTGAACATACAGAAATCAATCAGCCCCAGCATTTT.